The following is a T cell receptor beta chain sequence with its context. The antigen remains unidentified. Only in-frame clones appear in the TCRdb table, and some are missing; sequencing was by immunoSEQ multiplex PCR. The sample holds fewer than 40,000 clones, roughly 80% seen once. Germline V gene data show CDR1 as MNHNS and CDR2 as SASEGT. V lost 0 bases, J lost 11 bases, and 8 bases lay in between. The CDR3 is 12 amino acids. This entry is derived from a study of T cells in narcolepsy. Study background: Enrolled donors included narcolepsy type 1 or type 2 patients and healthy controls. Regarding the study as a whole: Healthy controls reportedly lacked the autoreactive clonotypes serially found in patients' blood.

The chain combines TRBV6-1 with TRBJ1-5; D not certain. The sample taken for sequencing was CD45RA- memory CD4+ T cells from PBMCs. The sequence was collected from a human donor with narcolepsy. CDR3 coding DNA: TGTGCCAGCAGTGAAGCGCAACAGACCCAGCATTTT. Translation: CASSEAQQTQHF.